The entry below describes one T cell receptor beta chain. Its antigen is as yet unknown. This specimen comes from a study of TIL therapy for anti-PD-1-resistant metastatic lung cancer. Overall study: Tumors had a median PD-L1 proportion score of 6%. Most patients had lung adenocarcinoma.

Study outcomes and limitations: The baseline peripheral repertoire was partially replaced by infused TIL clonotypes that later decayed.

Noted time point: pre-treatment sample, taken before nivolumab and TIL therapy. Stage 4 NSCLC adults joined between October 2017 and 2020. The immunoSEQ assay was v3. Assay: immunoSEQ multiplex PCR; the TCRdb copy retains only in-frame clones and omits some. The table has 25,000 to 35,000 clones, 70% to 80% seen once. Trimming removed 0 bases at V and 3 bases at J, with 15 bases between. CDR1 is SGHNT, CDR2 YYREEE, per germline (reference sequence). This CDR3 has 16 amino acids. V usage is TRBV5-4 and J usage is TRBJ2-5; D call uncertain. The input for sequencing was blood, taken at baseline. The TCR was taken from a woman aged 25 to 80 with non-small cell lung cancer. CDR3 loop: CASSLAGLRPKETQYF. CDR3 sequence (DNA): TGTGCCAGCAGCTTGGCCGGGTTAAGGCCTAAAGAGACCCAGTACTTC. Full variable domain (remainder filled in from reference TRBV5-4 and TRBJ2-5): ETGVTQSPTHLIKTRGQQVTLRCSSQSGHNTVSWYQQALGQGPQFIFQYYREEENGRGNFPPRFSGLQFPNYSSELNVNALELDDSALYLCASSLAGLRPKETQYFGPGTRLLVL.